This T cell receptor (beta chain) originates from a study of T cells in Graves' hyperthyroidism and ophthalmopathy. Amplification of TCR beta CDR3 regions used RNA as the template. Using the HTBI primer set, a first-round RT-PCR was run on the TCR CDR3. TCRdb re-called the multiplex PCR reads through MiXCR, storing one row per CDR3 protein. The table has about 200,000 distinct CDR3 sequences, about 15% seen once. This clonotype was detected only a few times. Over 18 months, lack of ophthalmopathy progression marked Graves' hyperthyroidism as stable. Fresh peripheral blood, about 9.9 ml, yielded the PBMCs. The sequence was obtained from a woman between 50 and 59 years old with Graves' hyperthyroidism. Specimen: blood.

CDR3 region: CASRPEPGLAGGSLLYNEQFF. Here the CDR3 DNA reads TGTGCCAGCAGACCAGAGCCGGGACTAGCGGGAGGGTCCCTTTTATACAATGAGCAGTTCTTC. This chain uses TRBV6-1 with TRBJ2-1; 16 nucleotides agree with TRBD2. Losses at the gene ends were 6 bases for V and 4 bases for J; bases not matched to a gene: 18. The CDR3 is 21 amino acids. Germline V gives CDR1 MNHNS, CDR2 SASEGT.